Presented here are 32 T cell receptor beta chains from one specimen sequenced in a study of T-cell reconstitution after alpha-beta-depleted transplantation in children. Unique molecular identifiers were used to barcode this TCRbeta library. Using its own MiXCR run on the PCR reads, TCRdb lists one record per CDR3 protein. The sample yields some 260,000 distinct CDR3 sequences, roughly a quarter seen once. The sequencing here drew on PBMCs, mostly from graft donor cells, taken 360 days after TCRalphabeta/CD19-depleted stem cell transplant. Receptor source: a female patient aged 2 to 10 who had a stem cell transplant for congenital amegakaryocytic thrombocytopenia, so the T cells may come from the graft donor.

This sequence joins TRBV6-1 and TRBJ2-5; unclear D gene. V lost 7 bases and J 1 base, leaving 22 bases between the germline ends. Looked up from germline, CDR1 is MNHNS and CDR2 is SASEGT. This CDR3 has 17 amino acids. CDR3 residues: CASTTVMGILRQETQYF. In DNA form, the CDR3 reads TGTGCCAGCACCACAGTGATGGGTATCCTGCGCCAAGAGACCCAGTACTTC.

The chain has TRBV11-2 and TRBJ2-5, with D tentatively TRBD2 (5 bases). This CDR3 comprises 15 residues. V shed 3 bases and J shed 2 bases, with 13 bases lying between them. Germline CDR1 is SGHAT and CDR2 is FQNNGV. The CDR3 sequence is CASSFVGVGQETQYF. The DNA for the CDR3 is TGTGCCAGCAGCTTCGTGGGAGTCGGGCAAGAGACCCAGTACTTC.

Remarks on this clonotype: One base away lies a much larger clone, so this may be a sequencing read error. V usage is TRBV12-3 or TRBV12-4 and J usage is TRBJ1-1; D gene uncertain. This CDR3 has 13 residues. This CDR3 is CGSSPGYYTEAFF. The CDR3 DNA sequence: TGTGGCAGCAGTCCGGGATACTACACTGAAGCTTTCTTT.

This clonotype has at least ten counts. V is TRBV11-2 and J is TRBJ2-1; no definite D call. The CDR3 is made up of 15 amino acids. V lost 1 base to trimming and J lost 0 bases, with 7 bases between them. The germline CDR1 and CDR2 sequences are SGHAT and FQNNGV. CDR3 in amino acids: CASSLVRSSYNEQFF. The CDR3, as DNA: TGTGCCAGCAGCTTAGTTAGGAGCTCCTACAATGAGCAGTTCTTC. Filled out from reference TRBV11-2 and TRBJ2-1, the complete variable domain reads EAGVAQSPRYKIIEKRQSVAFWCNPISGHATLYWYQQILGQGPKLLIQFQNNGVVDDSQLPKDRFSAERLKGVDSTLKIQPAKLEDSAVYLCASSLVRSSYNEQFFGPGTRLTVL.

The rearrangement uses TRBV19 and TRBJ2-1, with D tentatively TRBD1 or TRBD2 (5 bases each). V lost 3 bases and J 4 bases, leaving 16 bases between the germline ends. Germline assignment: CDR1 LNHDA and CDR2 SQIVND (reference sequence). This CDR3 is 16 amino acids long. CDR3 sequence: CASSIWGSGRYNEQFF. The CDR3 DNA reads TGTGCCAGTAGTATTTGGGGATCGGGGCGATACAATGAGCAGTTCTTC. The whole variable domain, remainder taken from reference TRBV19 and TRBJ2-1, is DGGITQSPKYLFRKEGQNVTLSCEQNLNHDAMYWYRQDPGQGLRLIYYSQIVNDFQKGDIAEGYSVSREKKESFPLTVTSAQKNPTAFYLCASSIWGSGRYNEQFFGPGTRLTVL.

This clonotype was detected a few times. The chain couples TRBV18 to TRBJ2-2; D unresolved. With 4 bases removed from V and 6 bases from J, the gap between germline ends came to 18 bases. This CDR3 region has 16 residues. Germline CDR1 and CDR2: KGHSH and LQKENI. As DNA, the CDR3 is TGTGCCAGCTCACAATCACGGGCCAGCACTCCCGGGGAGCTGTTTTTT. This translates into CASSQSRASTPGELFF.

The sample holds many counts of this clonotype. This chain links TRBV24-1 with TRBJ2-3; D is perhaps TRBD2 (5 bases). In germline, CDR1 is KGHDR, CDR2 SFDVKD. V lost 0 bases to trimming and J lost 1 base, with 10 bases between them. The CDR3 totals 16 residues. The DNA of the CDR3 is TGTGCCACCAGTGATTTGCCGCGGCGGGGCACAGATACGCAGTATTTT. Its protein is CATSDLPRRGTDTQYF.

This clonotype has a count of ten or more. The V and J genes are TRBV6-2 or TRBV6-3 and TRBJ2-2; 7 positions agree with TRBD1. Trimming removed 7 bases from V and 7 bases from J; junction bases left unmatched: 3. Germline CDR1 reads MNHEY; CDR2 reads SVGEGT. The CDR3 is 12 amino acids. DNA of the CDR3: TGTGCCAGCAAGGACAGGATCGGGGAGCTGTTTTTT. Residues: CASKDRIGELFF.

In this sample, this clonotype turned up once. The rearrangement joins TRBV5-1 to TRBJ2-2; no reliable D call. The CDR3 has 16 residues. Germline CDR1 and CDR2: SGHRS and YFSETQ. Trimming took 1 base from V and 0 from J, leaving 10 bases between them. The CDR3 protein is CASSLLRNSNTGELFF. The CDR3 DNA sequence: TGCGCCAGCAGCTTGCTTAGAAACTCGAACACCGGGGAGCTGTTTTTT.

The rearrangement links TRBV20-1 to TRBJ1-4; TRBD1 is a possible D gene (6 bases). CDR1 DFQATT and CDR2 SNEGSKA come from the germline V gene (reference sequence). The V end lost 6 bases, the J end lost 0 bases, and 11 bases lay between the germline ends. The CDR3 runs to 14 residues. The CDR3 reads CSARQGTTNEKLFF. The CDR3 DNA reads TGCAGTGCAAGGCAGGGGACAACTAATGAAAAACTGTTTTTT.

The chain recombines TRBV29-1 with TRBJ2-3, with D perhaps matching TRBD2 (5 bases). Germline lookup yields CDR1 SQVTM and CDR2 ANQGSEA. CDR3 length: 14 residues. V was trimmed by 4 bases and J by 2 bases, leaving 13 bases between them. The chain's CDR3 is CSVVSSFATDTQYF. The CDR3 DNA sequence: TGCAGCGTTGTTTCTAGCTTCGCCACAGATACGCAGTATTTT.

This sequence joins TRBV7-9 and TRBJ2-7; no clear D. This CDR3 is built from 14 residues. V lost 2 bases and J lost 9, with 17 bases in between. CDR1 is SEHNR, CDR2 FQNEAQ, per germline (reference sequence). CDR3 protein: CASSLTDLGSAQYF. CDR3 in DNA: TGTGCCAGCAGCTTAACCGATCTCGGGTCGGCGCAGTACTTC. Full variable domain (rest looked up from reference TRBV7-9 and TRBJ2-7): DTGVSQNPRHKITKRGQNVTFRCDPISEHNRLYWYRQTLGQGPEFLTYFQNEAQLEKSRLLSDRFSAERPKGSFSTLEIQRTEQGDSAMYLCASSLTDLGSAQYFGPGTRLTVT.

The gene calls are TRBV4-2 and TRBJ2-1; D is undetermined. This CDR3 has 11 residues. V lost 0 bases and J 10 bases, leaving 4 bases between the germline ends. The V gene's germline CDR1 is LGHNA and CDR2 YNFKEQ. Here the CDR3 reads CASSQDTEQFF. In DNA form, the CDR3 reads TGTGCCAGCAGCCAAGATACAGAGCAGTTCTTC.

CDR3 protein: CASSLDRVGDEQFF. The CDR3 DNA sequence: TGCGCCAGCAGCCTAGACAGGGTTGGGGATGAGCAGTTCTTC. V and J are TRBV5-1 and TRBJ2-1; 7 bases map to TRBD1. J gave up 8 bases and V 4 bases, and 9 bases lay outside the gene matches. Germline CDR1 reads SGHRS; CDR2 reads YFSETQ. The CDR3 loop spans 14 amino acids.

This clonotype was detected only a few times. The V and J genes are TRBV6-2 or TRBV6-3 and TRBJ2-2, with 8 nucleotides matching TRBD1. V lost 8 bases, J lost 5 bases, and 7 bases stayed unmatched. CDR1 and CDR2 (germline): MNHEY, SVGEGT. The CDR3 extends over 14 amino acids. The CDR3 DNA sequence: TGTGCCAGCGGTACAGGGGGTTCGACCGGGGAGCTGTTTTTT. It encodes CASGTGGSTGELFF.

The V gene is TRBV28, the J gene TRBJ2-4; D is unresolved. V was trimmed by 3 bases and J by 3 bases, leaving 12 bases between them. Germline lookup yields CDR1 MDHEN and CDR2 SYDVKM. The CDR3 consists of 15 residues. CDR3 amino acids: CASSFVGVGKNIQYF. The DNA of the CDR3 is TGTGCCAGCAGTTTCGTGGGCGTTGGCAAAAACATTCAGTACTTC.

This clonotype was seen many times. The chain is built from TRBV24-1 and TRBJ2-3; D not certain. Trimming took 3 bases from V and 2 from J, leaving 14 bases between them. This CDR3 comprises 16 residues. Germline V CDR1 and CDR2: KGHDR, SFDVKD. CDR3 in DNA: TGTGCCACCAGTGATCCGTACAGTGATTACACAGATACGCAGTATTTT. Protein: CATSDPYSDYTDTQYF.

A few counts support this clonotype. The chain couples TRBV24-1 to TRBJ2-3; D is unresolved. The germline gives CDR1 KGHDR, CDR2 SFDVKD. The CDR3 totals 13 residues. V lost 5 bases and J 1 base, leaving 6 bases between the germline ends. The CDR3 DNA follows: TGTGCCACCAGTGCGCAGGGCACAGATACGCAGTATTTT. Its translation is CATSAQGTDTQYF.

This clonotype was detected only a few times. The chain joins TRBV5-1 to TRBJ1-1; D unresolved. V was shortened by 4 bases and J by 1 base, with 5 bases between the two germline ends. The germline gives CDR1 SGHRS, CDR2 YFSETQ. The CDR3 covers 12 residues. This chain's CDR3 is CASSAQNTEAFF. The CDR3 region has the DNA TGCGCCAGCAGCGCCCAGAACACTGAAGCTTTCTTT.

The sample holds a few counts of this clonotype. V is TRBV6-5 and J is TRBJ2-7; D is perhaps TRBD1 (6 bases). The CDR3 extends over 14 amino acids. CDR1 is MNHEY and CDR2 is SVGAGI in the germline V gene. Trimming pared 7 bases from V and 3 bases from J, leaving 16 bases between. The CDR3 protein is CASTRGMVNYEQYF. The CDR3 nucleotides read TGTGCCAGCACCAGGGGTATGGTGAACTACGAGCAGTACTTC.

CDR3 amino acids: CASSGGFGQFF. Written as DNA, the CDR3 is TGTGCCAGCAGCGGTGGGTTTGGGCAGTTCTTC. The chain carries TRBV3-1 and TRBJ2-1; D is uncertain. The CDR3 loop spans 11 amino acids. Trimming removed 5 bases from V and 12 bases from J, with 11 bases in between. CDR1 and CDR2 from the germline V gene are LGHDT and YNNKEL (reference sequence).

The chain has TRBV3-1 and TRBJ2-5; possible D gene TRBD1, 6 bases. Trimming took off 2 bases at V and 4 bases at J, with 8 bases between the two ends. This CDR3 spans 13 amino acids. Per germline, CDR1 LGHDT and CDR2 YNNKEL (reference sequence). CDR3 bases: TGTGCCAGCAGCCAAACAGGGTTAGAGACCCAGTACTTC. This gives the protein CASSQTGLETQYF.

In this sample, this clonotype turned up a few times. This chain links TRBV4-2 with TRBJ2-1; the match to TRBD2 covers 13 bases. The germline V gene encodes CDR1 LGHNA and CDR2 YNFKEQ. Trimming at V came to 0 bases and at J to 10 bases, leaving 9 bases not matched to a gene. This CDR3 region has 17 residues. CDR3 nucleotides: TGTGCCAGCAGCCAAGATTATGGGACTAGCGGGGTTTTGGAGCAGTTCTTC. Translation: CASSQDYGTSGVLEQFF.

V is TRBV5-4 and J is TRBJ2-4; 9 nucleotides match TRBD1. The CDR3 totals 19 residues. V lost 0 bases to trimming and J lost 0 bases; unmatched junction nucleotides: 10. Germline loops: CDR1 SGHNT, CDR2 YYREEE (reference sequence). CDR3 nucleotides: TGTGCCAGCAGCTTGGACTATCCGGGACAGGGACTAGCCAAAAACATTCAGTACTTC. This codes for CASSLDYPGQGLAKNIQYF.

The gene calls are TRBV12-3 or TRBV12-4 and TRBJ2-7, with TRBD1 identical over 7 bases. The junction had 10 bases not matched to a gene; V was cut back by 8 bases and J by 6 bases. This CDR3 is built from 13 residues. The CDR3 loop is CASADRADTEQYF. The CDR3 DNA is TGTGCCAGCGCAGACAGGGCCGACACCGAGCAGTACTTC.

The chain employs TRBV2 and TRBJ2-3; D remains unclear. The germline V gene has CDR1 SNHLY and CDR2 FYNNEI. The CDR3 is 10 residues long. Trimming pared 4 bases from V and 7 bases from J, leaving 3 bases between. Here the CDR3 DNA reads TGTGCCAGCAGTGTATATACGCAGTATTTT. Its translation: CASSVYTQYF.

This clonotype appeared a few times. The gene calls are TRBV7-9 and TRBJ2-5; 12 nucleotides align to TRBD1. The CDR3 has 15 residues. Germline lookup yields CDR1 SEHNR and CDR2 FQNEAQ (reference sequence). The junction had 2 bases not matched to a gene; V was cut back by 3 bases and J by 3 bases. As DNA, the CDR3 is TGTGCCAGCAGCTTCGGGACAGGGGGCGAAGAGACCCAGTACTTC. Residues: CASSFGTGGEETQYF.

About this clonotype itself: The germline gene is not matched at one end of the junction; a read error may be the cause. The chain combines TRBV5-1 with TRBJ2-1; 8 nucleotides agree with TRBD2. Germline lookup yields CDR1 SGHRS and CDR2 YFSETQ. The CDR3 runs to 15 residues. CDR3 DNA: TGCGCCAGCAGCTTGGAACGGGGGGGCTACAGTGAGCAGTTCTTC. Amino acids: CASSLERGGYSEQFF.

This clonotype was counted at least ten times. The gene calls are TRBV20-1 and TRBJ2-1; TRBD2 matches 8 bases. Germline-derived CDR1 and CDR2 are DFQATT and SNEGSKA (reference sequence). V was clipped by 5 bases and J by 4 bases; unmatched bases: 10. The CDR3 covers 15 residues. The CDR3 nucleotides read TGCAGTGCTGTTGGGCCTCAGCGGGGGTACAATGAGCAGTTCTTC. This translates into CSAVGPQRGYNEQFF.

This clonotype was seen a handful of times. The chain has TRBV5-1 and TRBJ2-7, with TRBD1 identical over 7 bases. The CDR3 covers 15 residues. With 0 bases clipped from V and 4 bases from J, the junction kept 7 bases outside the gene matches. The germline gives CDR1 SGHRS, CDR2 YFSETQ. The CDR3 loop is CASSLDVGGVYEQYF. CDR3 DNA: TGCGCCAGCAGCTTGGATGTAGGGGGCGTTTACGAGCAGTACTTC.

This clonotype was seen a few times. CDR3 loop: CASRVSNGVLNGYTF. The CDR3 bases are TGTGCCAGCAGAGTCTCCAATGGGGTACTCAATGGCTACACCTTC. The J gene is TRBJ1-2, the V gene TRBV28, with unresolved D. The CDR3 contains 15 residues. With 6 bases removed from V and 6 bases from J, the gap between germline ends came to 20 bases. Per germline, CDR1 MDHEN and CDR2 SYDVKM.

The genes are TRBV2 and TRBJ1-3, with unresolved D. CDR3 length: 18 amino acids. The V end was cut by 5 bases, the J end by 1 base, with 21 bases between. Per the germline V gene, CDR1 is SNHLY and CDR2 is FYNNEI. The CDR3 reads CASSSRALYSFSGNTIYF. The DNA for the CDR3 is TGTGCCAGCAGTTCCAGAGCACTGTACTCGTTTTCTGGAAACACCATATATTTT.